Shown below are 20 T cell receptor beta chains from a single sample sequenced in a study of blood T cells in healthy people across ages. Together with a sample-barcoded 5' primer, a J-beta primer mix was included in a second PCR lasting about 6 to 11 cycles. MiXCR was run by TCRdb on the 5' RACE reads, yielding one entry per CDR3 protein. The top ten hold more than 15% of the sample, which has 600,000 or so distinct CDR3 sequences, under 30% seen once. The sample was blood. The receptors were gathered from a woman aged 80 or over in good health.

This clonotype showed up many times. V is TRBV20-1 and J is TRBJ1-2; no firm D call. The CDR3 has 10 amino acids. V was shortened by 6 bases and J by 6 bases, with 8 bases between the two germline ends. Germline loops: CDR1 DFQATT, CDR2 SNEGSKA (reference sequence). The CDR3: CSASTDGYTF. The CDR3, as DNA: TGCAGTGCGAGCACGGATGGCTACACCTTC.

This sequence joins TRBV5-1 and TRBJ1-1; 8 positions match TRBD1. The V gene's germline CDR1 is SGHRS and CDR2 YFSETQ. Trimming took 3 bases from V and 2 from J; bases not matched to a gene: 3. The CDR3 spans 14 residues. The DNA of the CDR3 is TGCGCCAGCAGCTCAGGGGGCATAAACACTGAAGCTTTCTTT. Translated: CASSSGGINTEAFF.

In the case of this clonotype: This may stem from a read error, because a much larger clone lies one nucleotide away. This sequence joins TRBV28 and TRBJ2-7; D could derive from TRBD1 or TRBD2 (5 bases each). Germline V CDR1 and CDR2: MDHEN, SYDVKM. This CDR3 has 13 residues. For the CDR3, the DNA is TGTGCCAGCAGCCCGGGACCTTCCTACGGGCAGTACTTC. Translation gives CASSPGPSYGQYF.

The gene calls are TRBV20-1 and TRBJ1-4, with a tentative D call TRBD1 (6 bases). V was pared by 2 bases and J by 8 bases, with 12 bases between. In germline, CDR1 is DFQATT, CDR2 SNEGSKA (reference sequence). The CDR3 covers 13 residues. Here the CDR3 DNA reads TGCAGTGCTAGATTGGGGGCGCGGGAAAAACTGTTTTTT. This gives the protein CSARLGAREKLFF.

The chain is built from TRBV7-2 and TRBJ1-4; TRBD1 agrees at 10 bases. Germline values: CDR1 SGHTA, CDR2 FQGNSA. Unmatched junction bases numbered 9, after V lost 6 bases and J lost 8 bases. The CDR3 is made up of 15 amino acids. Here the CDR3 reads CASSRTGGREEKLFF. CDR3 coding DNA: TGTGCCAGCAGTCGGACAGGGGGTCGGGAAGAAAAACTGTTTTTT.

The chain employs TRBV7-9 and TRBJ1-5; no clear D gene. The CDR3 contains 17 residues. CDR1 is SEHNR and CDR2 is FQNEAQ in the germline V gene (reference sequence). V dropped 1 base and J dropped 2 bases, with 15 bases sitting between them. The CDR3 sequence: CASSLEGKGLGNQPQHF. The CDR3 DNA is TGTGCCAGCAGCTTAGAAGGGAAGGGCCTGGGCAATCAGCCCCAGCATTTT.

This clonotype was seen only a few times. This chain connects TRBV4-3 to TRBJ2-1; possible D gene TRBD1, 5 bases. This CDR3 is 15 amino acids long. Germline CDR1 reads LGHNA; CDR2 reads YSLEER. V was shortened by 1 base and J by 10 bases, with 17 bases between the two germline ends. This CDR3 is CASSQGAGSCYEQFF. For the CDR3, the DNA is TGCGCCAGCAGCCAAGGGGCAGGGTCATGCTACGAGCAGTTCTTC.

This clonotype showed up just a few times. V gene TRBV25-1 combines with J gene TRBJ1-6; 9 nucleotides line up with TRBD1. The CDR3 totals 19 residues. The ends lost 4 bases at V and 3 bases at J; junction bases unmatched: 13. Germline V CDR1 and CDR2: MGHDK, SYGVNS. The CDR3 coding sequence is TGTGCCAGCAGTGCCAGCCCTCCCGGGACAGGGATCTATAATTCACCCCTCCACTTT. Its translation is CASSASPPGTGIYNSPLHF.

The chain joins TRBV7-2 to TRBJ2-5, with 12 nucleotides matching TRBD2. J was trimmed by 5 bases and V by 3 bases; bases with no gene match: 4. Germline V CDR1 and CDR2: SGHTA, FQGNSA. CDR3 size: 15 residues. The CDR3 nucleotides are TGTGCCAGCAGCTTGCACCTAGCGGGGGGGGAGACCCAGTACTTC. Translation gives CASSLHLAGGETQYF.

This sequence joins TRBV7-9 and TRBJ2-7; D is ambiguous. Trimming removed 0 bases at V and 7 bases at J, with 10 bases between. There are 13 residues in the CDR3. CDR1 SEHNR and CDR2 FQNEAQ come from the germline V gene (reference sequence). For the CDR3, the DNA is TGTGCCAGCAGCTTAGCTATCAACAATGAGCAGTACTTC. It yields the protein CASSLAINNEQYF.

Details on this clonotype: A read error is possible here, since a much larger clone lies one base away. V usage is TRBV4-2 and J usage is TRBJ1-2; D remains unclear. This CDR3 is 15 amino acids long. From germline, CDR1 is LGHNA and CDR2 YNFKEQ. V shed 0 bases and J shed 3 bases, with 11 bases lying between them. The CDR3 spells CASSQDQNGDYGYTF. The DNA of the CDR3 is TGTGCCAGCAGCCAAGATCAGAACGGAGACTATGGCTACACCTTC.

Regarding this clonotype: A much larger clone differs from this one at a single base, so this may be a read error. This sequence joins TRBV10-3 and TRBJ2-7; 8 positions agree with TRBD2. The V segment lost 3 bases and the J segment 0 bases; nucleotides outside the gene matches: 10. Germline values: CDR1 ENHRY, CDR2 SYGVKD. The CDR3 extends over 17 amino acids. CDR3 bases: TGTGCCATCAGTGAACCAAGCGGGGGCGCTACCTCCTACGAGCAGTACTTC. This codes for CAISEPSGGATSYEQYF.

With respect to this clonotype: At one of its ends the junction is not consistent with the germline gene, which may arise from a read error. V is TRBV5-5 and J is TRBJ2-7; D may correspond to TRBD1 or TRBD2 (5 bases each). The CDR3 runs 15 residues. CDR1 is SGHKS, CDR2 YYEKEE, per germline (reference sequence). This CDR3 reads CAGSTPRDGGREQYF. In DNA form, the CDR3 reads TGTGCCGGCAGCACACCCCGGGACGGAGGCAGGGAGCAGTACTTC.

This clonotype was seen many times. The chain is built from TRBV4-2 and TRBJ1-1; TRBD1 matches at 12 bases. The CDR3 loop spans 15 amino acids. The trim removed 3 bases at V and 11 bases at J, leaving 10 bases unmatched. Germline lookup yields CDR1 LGHNA and CDR2 YNFKEQ. The CDR3 loop is CASSHAGTGGRAAFF. DNA of the CDR3: TGTGCCAGCAGCCACGCCGGGACAGGGGGCAGGGCGGCTTTCTTT.

V and J are TRBV7-2 and TRBJ1-6; 7 bases align to TRBD1. Germline V CDR1 and CDR2: SGHTA, FQGNSA. This CDR3 region has 13 residues. With 5 bases clipped from V and 10 bases from J, the junction kept 5 bases outside the gene matches. The CDR3 loop is CASSKGAASPLHF. The CDR3 DNA follows: TGTGCCAGCAGCAAGGGGGCAGCATCACCCCTCCACTTT.

This clonotype came up a few times. The genes are TRBV20-1 and TRBJ1-1; possible D gene TRBD1, 5 bases. The germline CDR1 and CDR2 sequences are DFQATT and SNEGSKA (reference sequence). V lost 5 bases and J lost 5, with 12 bases in between. The CDR3 loop spans 12 amino acids. CDR3 amino acids: CSAAQGGTEAFF. Here the CDR3 DNA reads TGCAGTGCTGCCCAGGGAGGGACTGAAGCTTTCTTT.

This clonotype was found many times. V and J are TRBV20-1 and TRBJ2-5, with D possibly being TRBD1 (5 bases). V lost 0 bases and J lost 5, with 10 bases in between. The CDR3 runs 13 residues. The V gene's germline CDR1 is DFQATT and CDR2 SNEGSKA (reference sequence). Here the CDR3 reads CSARDRVGETQYF. Written as DNA, the CDR3 is TGCAGTGCTAGAGACAGGGTTGGGGAGACCCAGTACTTC.

The chain links TRBV29-1 to TRBJ2-2; no clear D. V dropped 3 bases and J dropped 7 bases, with 12 bases sitting between them. Germline lookup yields CDR1 SQVTM and CDR2 ANQGSEA. CDR3 length: 13 amino acids. In nucleotides, the CDR3 is TGCAGCGTTGACTACAGAAAGGGCGGGGAGCTGTTTTTT. Translation: CSVDYRKGGELFF.

Comment on this clonotype: This could be a read error, since a much larger clone is one nucleotide away. The V call is TRBV2, the J call TRBJ2-5, with TRBD1 identical over 9 bases. Germline V gene sequence: CDR1 SNHLY, CDR2 FYNNEI. J gave up 11 bases and V 9 bases, and 13 bases lay outside the gene matches. CDR3 length: 13 residues. CDR3 nucleotides: TGTGCCAGTTACCGGGACAGGGTCTATGAGCAGTACTTC. Its protein product is CASYRDRVYEQYF.

This clonotype was observed many times. The CDR3 DNA is TGTGCCATCAGTGCTCAGAGCTCCTATAATTCACCCCTCCACTTT. Its translation: CAISAQSSYNSPLHF. The chain combines TRBV10-3 with TRBJ1-6; D unresolved. CDR3 size: 15 residues. From germline, CDR1 is ENHRY and CDR2 SYGVKD. With 4 bases removed from V and 0 bases from J, the gap between germline ends came to 7 bases.